This T cell receptor (beta chain) was profiled in a study of T cell changes during pregnancy in multiple sclerosis. This clone was observed a single time. Germline V gene sequence: CDR1 MNHEY, CDR2 SMNVEV (reference sequence). Losses at the gene ends were 6 bases for V and 2 bases for J; bases not matched to a gene: 7. There are 15 residues in the CDR3. This table comes from immunoSEQ multiplex PCR, and its TCRdb copy is limited to in-frame clones, with some not included. The table records tens of thousands of clones, approximately 92% of them present only once. The chain recombines TRBV27 with TRBJ2-3; the match to TRBD1 covers 8 bases. This receptor was obtained from a female donor in good health, enrolled as a control in a pregnancy study. Sequenced here: peripheral blood, sampled in the third trimester of pregnancy. The CDR3 region has the DNA TGTGCCAGCAGCCCAGGACAGGGCCCCACAGATACGCAGTATTTT. This translates into CASSPGQGPTDTQYF.